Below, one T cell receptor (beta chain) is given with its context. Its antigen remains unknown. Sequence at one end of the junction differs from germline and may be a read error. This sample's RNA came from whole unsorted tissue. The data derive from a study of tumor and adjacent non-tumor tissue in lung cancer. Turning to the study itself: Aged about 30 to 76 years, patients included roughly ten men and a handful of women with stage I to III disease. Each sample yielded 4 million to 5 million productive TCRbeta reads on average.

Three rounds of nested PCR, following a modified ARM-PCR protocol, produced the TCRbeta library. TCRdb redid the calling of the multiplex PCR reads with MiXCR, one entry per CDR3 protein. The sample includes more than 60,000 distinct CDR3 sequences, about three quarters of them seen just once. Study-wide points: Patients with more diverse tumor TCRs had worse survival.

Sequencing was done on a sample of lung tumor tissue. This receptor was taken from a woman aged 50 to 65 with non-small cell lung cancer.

This CDR3 is CASNEDARAEQYF. The CDR3 nucleotides read TGTGCCAGCAATGAAGACGCAAGGGCGGAGCAGTACTTC. The chain links TRBV6-1 to TRBJ2-7; D gene ambiguous. The CDR3 length is 13 residues. Germline V gene data show CDR1 as MNHNS and CDR2 as SASEGT.